These T cell receptor beta chains were read from a single sample in a study of blood T cell repertoires in COVID-19. Sequenced by immunoSEQ multiplex PCR; TCRdb stores in-frame clones only, minus some. The data hold 250,000 to 300,000 clones, with roughly 87% observed a single time. The sequenced material came from peripheral blood. The receptors here all came from a woman in her forties or fifties who had recovered from COVID-19. Each CDR3 is given with its conserved first and last residue. D genes are given only for firm matches. Clone size appears in some rows only: once, few, many, or a class for an expanded clone.

D,V,size,J,CDR3,DNA
TRBD2,TRBV6-2/TRBV6-3,.,TRBJ2-5,CASSYWGLMQETQYF,TGTGCCAGCAGTTACTGGGGACTAATGCAAGAGACCCAGTACTTC
.,TRBV27,.,TRBJ1-4,CASSTIKTATNEKLFF,TGTGCCAGCAGTACGATTAAGACAGCAACTAATGAAAAACTGTTTTTT
.,TRBV28,.,TRBJ2-1,CASSPGGSINEQFF,TGTGCCAGCAGTCCCGGGGGATCCATCAATGAGCAGTTCTTC
TRBD2,TRBV28,.,TRBJ2-3,CASSSGAGGPLVADTQYF,TGTGCCAGCAGTAGCGGGGCGGGAGGGCCGTTAGTAGCAGATACGCAGTATTTT
.,TRBV5-4,.,TRBJ2-7,CASSPGLVASRSLYEQYF,TGTGCCAGCAGCCCTGGACTTGTGGCCTCCAGATCCCTCTACGAGCAGTACTTC
.,TRBV7-9,.,TRBJ1-1,CASSETADTEAFF,TGTGCCAGCAGCGAAACAGCGGACACTGAAGCTTTCTTT
TRBD1,TRBV10-3,few,TRBJ2-3,CAIRPDRADTQYF,TGTGCCATCAGACCCGACAGGGCAGATACGCAGTATTTT
.,TRBV7-2,.,TRBJ2-7,CASSLVSPLEEQYF,TGTGCCAGCAGCTTAGTGTCACCGCTCGAGGAGCAGTACTTC
.,TRBV27,.,TRBJ2-7,CASSSAGVEQYF,TGTGCCAGCAGTTCCGCAGGGGTCGAGCAGTACTTC
.,TRBV27,.,TRBJ1-6,CASTTAPRINSPLHF,TGTGCCAGCACGACAGCGCCGAGAATTAATTCACCCCTCCACTTT
TRBD1,TRBV7-2,.,TRBJ2-6,CASSLIGRGSSGANVLTF,TGTGCCAGCAGCTTAATAGGCAGGGGGAGTTCTGGGGCCAACGTCCTGACTTTC
TRBD1,TRBV5-5,.,TRBJ1-1,CASSRLDRDYTEAFF,TGTGCCAGCAGCCGCCTGGACAGGGATTATACTGAAGCTTTCTTT
.,TRBV6-4,.,TRBJ2-1,CASSGLGGNEQFF,TGTGCCAGCAGTGGACTAGGCGGTAATGAGCAGTTCTTC
.,TRBV27,.,TRBJ2-3,CASSLSQTDTQYF,TGTGCCAGCAGTTTATCCCAAACAGATACGCAGTATTTT
.,TRBV5-8,.,TRBJ1-5,CASSLRSGVQPQHF,TGTGCCAGCAGCTTGCGGTCAGGGGTTCAGCCCCAGCATTTT
.,TRBV7-6,.,TRBJ1-1,CASSLEPTGEAFF,TGTGCCAGCAGCTTGGAACCGACAGGAGAAGCTTTCTTT
TRBD2,TRBV5-4,few,TRBJ2-3,CASSLAPGGITDTQYF,TGTGCCAGCAGCTTGGCCCCGGGGGGAATCACAGATACGCAGTATTTT
TRBD2,TRBV5-4,.,TRBJ2-1,CASSRGGGSYNEQFF,TGTGCCAGCAGCCGCGGGGGGGGCTCCTACAATGAGCAGTTCTTC
TRBD1,TRBV30,.,TRBJ1-2,CAWTGGYGGYTF,TGTGCCTGGACAGGGGGCTACGGTGGCTACACCTTC
.,TRBV12-3/TRBV12-4,once,TRBJ1-1,CASSSQNRAEAFF,TGTGCCAGCAGCTCACAAAACAGGGCTGAAGCTTTCTTT
TRBD2,TRBV18,.,TRBJ2-1,CASSPYREGHNEQFF,TGTGCCAGCTCACCGTACCGGGAGGGCCACAATGAGCAGTTCTTC
TRBD2,TRBV6-6,.,TRBJ2-3,CASSYLRGGLGGTQYF,TGTGCCAGCAGTTACTTGCGGGGGGGATTGGGTGGTACGCAGTATTTT
TRBD1,TRBV30,.,TRBJ1-1,CAWDYGQGSTEAFF,TGTGCCTGGGACTATGGACAGGGGAGCACTGAAGCTTTCTTT
TRBD1,TRBV28,.,TRBJ1-3,CASRRGHANTIYF,TGTGCCAGCAGAAGGGGGCATGCAAACACCATATATTTT
.,TRBV7-9,.,TRBJ1-5,CASSLGGGRDPPQHF,TGTGCCAGCAGCTTAGGGGGGGGGCGAGATCCACCCCAGCATTTT
TRBD1,TRBV18,.,TRBJ2-5,CASSIPTTGEETQYF,TGTGCCAGCTCGATCCCTACCACAGGGGAAGAGACCCAGTACTTC
TRBD2,TRBV10-3,.,TRBJ2-3,CAISRSGGADTQYF,TGTGCCATCAGTCGTAGCGGGGGGGCGGATACGCAGTATTTT
.,TRBV7-2,.,TRBJ1-3,CASSLSRDSGNTIYF,TGTGCCAGCAGCTTATCGAGAGACAGTGGAAACACCATATATTTT
TRBD1,TRBV5-1,.,TRBJ1-1,CASSLAPGQQAFF,TGCGCCAGCAGCTTGGCGCCGGGACAGCAAGCTTTCTTT
TRBD1,TRBV5-1,.,TRBJ1-4,CASSEGQGDLTNEKLFF,TGCGCCAGCAGCGAGGGACAGGGGGATTTAACTAATGAAAAACTGTTTTTT
.,TRBV20-1,.,TRBJ1-2,CSASWQNYGYTF,TGCAGTGCTAGTTGGCAAAACTATGGCTACACCTTC
TRBD2,TRBV6-5,.,TRBJ2-2,CASGLAGYTGELFF,TGTGCCAGCGGACTAGCGGGCTACACCGGGGAGCTGTTTTTT
TRBD1,TRBV5-1,.,TRBJ2-2,CASSPEGTGAGELFF,TGCGCCAGCAGCCCGGAGGGGACAGGGGCCGGGGAGCTGTTTTTT
TRBD1,TRBV6-5,few,TRBJ1-1,CASRDSGTENTEAFF,TGTGCCAGCAGGGACTCCGGGACAGAGAACACTGAAGCTTTCTTT
.,TRBV7-3,.,TRBJ1-3,CASSLTGGGNTIYF,TGTGCCAGCAGCTTAACGGGGGGAGGAAACACCATATATTTT
.,TRBV27,.,TRBJ1-4,CASSSFRNNEKLFF,TGTGCCAGCAGTTCTTTCCGTAATAATGAAAAACTGTTTTTT
.,TRBV7-9,.,TRBJ2-2,CASSLWRQGTGELFF,TGTGCCAGCAGCTTATGGCGGCAGGGGACCGGGGAGCTGTTTTTT
TRBD2,TRBV24-1,.,TRBJ2-1,CATIGGAHNEQFF,TGTGCCACCATCGGGGGGGCCCACAATGAGCAGTTCTTC
TRBD2,TRBV11-2,.,TRBJ2-7,CASSLEASGGAGEQYF,TGTGCCAGCAGCTTAGAAGCTAGCGGGGGGGCGGGTGAGCAGTACTTC
.,TRBV2,.,TRBJ2-5,CASSVLGGGTQYF,TGTGCCAGCAGTGTCCTGGGAGGGGGGACCCAGTACTTC
TRBD1,TRBV19,.,TRBJ1-2,CASSISPGQGYGYTF,TGTGCCAGTAGTATAAGTCCGGGACAGGGATATGGCTACACCTTC
.,TRBV19,.,TRBJ1-2,CASSRDFLNYGYTF,TGTGCCAGTAGTAGGGACTTCCTAAACTATGGCTACACCTTC
.,TRBV11-1,.,TRBJ2-3,CASSLSHGTDTQYF,TGTGCCAGCAGCTTAAGTCACGGGACAGATACGCAGTATTTT
.,TRBV6-6,.,TRBJ1-2,CASSLVDSYGYTF,TGTGCCAGCAGTTTGGTGGACAGCTATGGCTACACCTTC
TRBD1,TRBV19,.,TRBJ1-1,CASSKPGQPMNTEAFF,TGTGCCAGTAGCAAACCGGGACAGCCAATGAACACTGAAGCTTTCTTT
.,TRBV30,.,TRBJ2-2,CAWSLAGYTGELFF,TGTGCCTGGAGTCTCGCAGGGTACACCGGGGAGCTGTTTTTT
.,TRBV29-1,few,TRBJ2-1,CSASNEQFF,TGCAGCGCCTCCAATGAGCAGTTCTTC
TRBD1,TRBV6-2/TRBV6-3,.,TRBJ1-2,CASTPRDRNYGYTF,TGTGCCAGCACCCCCCGGGACAGAAACTATGGCTACACCTTC
.,TRBV27,once,TRBJ2-1,CASTYSSGDTYNEQFF,TGTGCCAGCACCTATTCATCAGGGGACACCTACAATGAGCAGTTCTTC
.,TRBV5-1,few,TRBJ2-1,CASSPGSSYNEQFF,TGCGCCAGCAGCCCCGGGTCTTCCTACAATGAGCAGTTCTTC